The clone carrying this T cell receptor beta chain occurred many times. Deletions cut 7 bases from V and 0 bases from J, with 16 bases between. Germline values: CDR1 SNHLY, CDR2 FYNNEI. This CDR3 comprises 15 residues. The data originate from a study of kidney transplant recipient with SARS-CoV-2 infection. TCRdb fed the reads into MiXCR, producing one record per CDR3 protein. The sample yields approximately 250,000 distinct CDR3 sequences, 29% seen once. The sequence was obtained from a young adult male patient who had COVID-19 and was a kidney transplant recipient. Some T cells may be transferred from the graft donor. This specimen was a blood sample, taken at baseline and on roughly day 110 from a kidney transplant recipient. V is TRBV2 and J is TRBJ2-7, with D unresolved. This chain's CDR3 is CASTLGRHTSYEQYF. The CDR3 coding sequence is TGTGCCAGCACCCTTGGGCGGCACACCTCCTACGAGCAGTACTTC.